The rows below give T cell receptor beta chains drawn from one sample of a study of identical twins. TCRdb processed the 5' RACE reads anew with MiXCR; each CDR3 protein has one entry. The repertoire holds 1,800,000 or so distinct CDR3 sequences, with under 35% as singletons. Sequenced material: cord blood. All receptors come from a newborn girl in good health. Each CDR3 is given with its conserved first and last residue. The D gene is left open where the match is weak. Clone size is given for some rows only: seen once, a few or many times, or a class if the clone is expanded.

V gene	J gene	D gene	clone size	CDR3 protein	CDR3 DNA
TRBV2	TRBJ1-2	-	-	CASSAGNRDYGYTF	TGTGCCAGCAGTGCTGGAAATAGAGACTATGGCTACACCTTC
TRBV12-3/TRBV12-4	TRBJ1-4	TRBD1	-	CASSGPPGQLNEKLFF	TGTGCCAGCAGTGGCCCTCCGGGACAGCTTAATGAAAAACTGTTTTTT
TRBV10-3	TRBJ2-1	TRBD2	-	CAISDLAGFNERFF	TGTGCCATCAGTGATCTAGCGGGCTTCAATGAGCGGTTCTTC
TRBV12-5	TRBJ2-5	-	-	CASGLVRPQETQYF	TGTGCTAGTGGTTTGGTACGTCCCCAAGAGACCCAGTACTTC
TRBV29-1	TRBJ2-1	-	-	CSVRVMETQFF	TGCAGCGTCAGGGTAATGGAGACCCAGTTCTTC
TRBV5-6	TRBJ1-4	-	once	CASSAGLFDEKLFF	TGTGCCAGCAGCGCGGGCCTTTTTGATGAAAAACTGTTTTTT
TRBV25-1	TRBJ2-1	TRBD2	few	CASSELGLADYNEQFF	TGTGCCAGCAGTGAATTGGGACTAGCGGACTACAATGAGCAGTTCTTC
TRBV5-1	TRBJ2-6	TRBD1	-	CASRYGDRISSGANVLTF	TGCGCCAGCAGATACGGGGACAGAATCAGCTCTGGGGCCAACGTCCTGACTTTC
TRBV7-2	TRBJ1-1	TRBD1	-	CASSPQQGMDTEAFF	TGTGCCAGCAGCCCGCAACAGGGGATGGACACTGAAGCTTTCTTT
TRBV7-8	TRBJ2-2	-	-	CASSLYRLSGELFF	TGTGCCAGCAGCTTATACCGCTTAAGCGGGGAGCTGTTTTTT
TRBV3-1	TRBJ1-2	TRBD1	-	CASSPRPQGLNYGYTF	TGTGCCAGCAGCCCCCGGCCACAGGGGTTAAACTATGGCTACACCTTC
TRBV7-9	TRBJ2-3	-	-	CASSPTLFTDTQYF	TGTGCCAGCAGCCCAACCCTTTTTACAGATACGCAGTATTTT
TRBV10-3	TRBJ1-6	TRBD1	many	CAISEQDRPSSYNSPLHF	TGTGCCATCAGTGAGCAGGACAGGCCGAGCTCCTATAATTCACCCCTCCACTTT
TRBV20-1	TRBJ2-1	TRBD2	few	CSASLRLATNEQFF	TGCAGTGCTAGTCTCCGACTAGCGACCAATGAGCAGTTCTTC
TRBV6-1	TRBJ1-6	-	-	CASSEAGANSPLHF	TGTGCCAGCAGTGAAGCCGGGGCGAATTCACCCCTCCACTTT
TRBV28	TRBJ2-1	-	many	CASSSLLAGVFYNEQFF	TGTGCCAGCAGTTCATTACTAGCCGGAGTCTTCTACAATGAGCAGTTCTTC
TRBV10-3	TRBJ2-3	TRBD1	few	CAISAAPGTGGDTQYF	TGTGCCATCAGTGCAGCACCCGGGACAGGGGGGGATACGCAGTATTTT
TRBV6-1	TRBJ2-4	TRBD2	-	CASSAFQTSGRAGGTNIQYF	TGTGCCAGCAGTGCATTCCAAACTAGCGGGAGGGCCGGGGGCACAAACATTCAGTACTTC
TRBV12-3/TRBV12-4	TRBJ2-2	-	-	CASSFEGLWWTGELFF	TGTGCCAGCAGTTTTGAAGGGTTGTGGTGGACCGGGGAGCTGTTTTTT
TRBV7-6	TRBJ1-2	TRBD1	-	CASSLEPSGGVHGYTF	TGTGCCAGCAGCTTAGAACCCTCAGGGGGCGTCCATGGCTACACCTTC
TRBV5-1	TRBJ1-1	-	few	CASSPRRGRDTEAFF	TGCGCCAGCAGCCCCCGTAGGGGCCGGGACACTGAAGCTTTCTTT
TRBV10-3	TRBJ2-1	TRBD2	few	CAISNGLAYHEQFF	TGTGCCATCAGCAATGGACTAGCGTACCATGAGCAGTTCTTC
TRBV24-1	TRBJ2-7	TRBD1	few	CATSEGWTGGYEQYF	TGTGCCACCAGTGAGGGATGGACAGGGGGCTACGAGCAGTACTTC
TRBV6-2/TRBV6-3	TRBJ2-2	TRBD1	-	CASSRDRVTGELFF	TGTGCCAGCAGTAGGGACAGGGTCACCGGGGAGCTGTTTTTT
TRBV10-3	TRBJ1-6	TRBD1	few	CAISGGTGGINSPLHF	TGTGCCATCAGTGGTGGGACAGGGGGGATCAATTCACCCCTCCACTTT
TRBV12-3/TRBV12-4	TRBJ2-3	TRBD1	-	CASSTGVVSTDMQYF	TGTGCCAGCTCCACAGGGGTCGTTAGCACAGATATGCAGTATTTT
TRBV18	TRBJ2-7	-	-	CASSPLAWAALFSPYEQYF	TGTGCCAGCTCACCACTGGCGTGGGCAGCGCTCTTTTCCCCCTACGAGCAGTACTTC
TRBV6-5	TRBJ1-5	-	-	CASSYVPPSDNQPQHF	TGTGCCAGCAGTTACGTCCCCCCATCGGACAATCAGCCCCAGCATTTT
TRBV14	TRBJ2-2	-	-	CASSHQDRYTGELFF	TGTGCCAGCAGCCACCAAGACAGATACACCGGGGAGCTGTTTTTT
TRBV6-1	TRBJ2-3	TRBD1	few	CARPRDSDTDTQYF	TGTGCCAGACCCCGGGACAGTGACACAGATACGCAGTATTTT
TRBV2	TRBJ2-3	TRBD1	few	CASSDARTGGPSTDTQYF	TGTGCCAGCAGTGACGCCCGGACAGGGGGCCCTAGCACAGATACGCAGTATTTT
TRBV7-2	TRBJ2-7	-	few	CASSRCPAATYEQYF	TGTGCCAGCAGCCGATGCCCGGCGGCTACCTACGAGCAGTACTTC
TRBV27	TRBJ2-5	-	once	CASSSLAGYQETQYF	TGTGCCAGCAGTTCATTAGCAGGCTACCAAGAGACCCAGTACTTC
TRBV7-9	TRBJ1-4	-	-	CASRGGREKLFF	TGTGCCAGCAGAGGCGGCCGGGAAAAACTGTTTTTT
TRBV6-4	TRBJ1-2	TRBD1	few	CASRQTGQGPNYGYTF	TGTGCCAGCAGACAAACTGGACAGGGCCCTAACTATGGCTACACCTTC
TRBV5-1	TRBJ2-7	-	-	CASSPSEASEQYF	TGCGCCAGCAGCCCTTCAGAGGCGTCCGAGCAGTACTTC
TRBV4-2	TRBJ2-7	TRBD2	few	CASSQDWLAGALEQYF	TGTGCCAGCAGCCAAGATTGGCTAGCGGGGGCCCTCGAGCAGTACTTC
TRBV27	TRBJ2-7	TRBD1	-	CASSTLTGDALNEQYF	TGTGCCAGCAGTACCCTCACAGGGGACGCATTGAACGAGCAGTACTTC
TRBV29-1	TRBJ1-2	-	-	CSVDAGKGGYTF	TGCAGCGTTGATGCGGGAAAGGGAGGCTACACCTTC
TRBV20-1	TRBJ1-4	TRBD1	-	CSSTGGGEKLFF	TGCAGTTCGACAGGGGGCGGTGAAAAACTGTTTTTT
TRBV7-9	TRBJ2-1	-	few	CASSLRQISSYNEQFF	TGTGCCAGCAGCCTCCGGCAGATCAGCTCCTACAATGAGCAGTTCTTC
TRBV6-1	TRBJ1-5	TRBD1	few	CASSATGQGSNQPQHF	TGTGCCAGCAGTGCCACGGGACAGGGGTCTAATCAGCCCCAGCATTTT
TRBV7-2	TRBJ1-6	-	few	CASSLDGYNSPLHF	TGTGCCAGCAGCTTGGACGGTTATAATTCACCCCTCCACTTT
TRBV20-1	TRBJ1-5	TRBD1	few	CSAIRDRNQPQHF	TGCAGTGCTATTCGGGACAGAAATCAGCCCCAGCATTTT
TRBV5-1	TRBJ2-7	-	-	CASSKATGVTYEQYF	TGCGCCAGCAGCAAGGCGACAGGCGTAACCTACGAGCAGTACTTC
TRBV7-9	TRBJ1-4	-	-	CASSLRVRRQLNEKLFF	TGTGCCAGCAGCTTAAGGGTTAGGAGACAGCTTAATGAAAAACTGTTTTTT
TRBV20-1	TRBJ2-3	TRBD2	-	CSALGTSGGYTDTQYF	TGCAGTGCCCTAGGGACTAGCGGGGGGTACACAGATACGCAGTATTTT
TRBV20-1	TRBJ1-6	TRBD1	-	CSARAGGASPLHF	TGCAGTGCTAGAGCAGGGGGCGCCTCACCCCTCCACTTT
TRBV2	TRBJ1-4	-	-	CASRGASLFF	TGTGCCAGCAGGGGGGCCTCCCTGTTTTTT
TRBV5-8	TRBJ2-7	TRBD1	-	CASSPDRGIYEQYF	TGTGCCAGCAGCCCGGACAGGGGGATCTACGAGCAGTACTTC
TRBV20-1	TRBJ1-2	-	-	CSARGRGFAAGYTF	TGCAGTGCTAGAGGAAGAGGATTCGCGGCTGGCTACACCTTC
TRBV19	TRBJ2-1	TRBD2	-	CASSRSLAAYNEQFF	TGTGCCAGTAGCCGTTCACTAGCGGCCTACAATGAGCAGTTCTTC
TRBV6-2/TRBV6-3	TRBJ2-5	-	-	CASRYSGETQYF	TGTGCCAGCAGGTACAGCGGGGAGACCCAGTACTTC
TRBV20-1	TRBJ1-1	-	once	CSARNPTGGAFF	TGCAGTGCTAGAAATCCGACAGGCGGTGCTTTCTTT
TRBV2	TRBJ1-2	-	few	CASTLEGYGYTF	TGTGCCAGCACGCTGGAGGGCTATGGCTACACCTTC
TRBV20-1	TRBJ2-7	-	-	CSAKAWGESEQYF	TGCAGTGCTAAGGCCTGGGGGGAGAGCGAGCAGTACTTC